These 13 T cell receptor beta chains were sequenced from one sample in a study of a mutant IDH1 vaccine in newly diagnosed glioma. This table comes from immunoSEQ multiplex PCR, and its TCRdb copy is limited to in-frame clones, with some not included. This table holds 35,000 to 50,000 clones, 80% to 95% found once. This sample's time point: week 23, last vaccination. With topical imiquimod, each dose of the vaccine consisted of 300 ug of mutant IDH1 20-mer peptide. Antigens for these TCRs are unknown. Sample: PBMCs, taken from a glioma patient whose treatment included an IDH1 peptide vaccine. All receptors derive from a man aged 45-65 years with glioma.

The chain joins TRBV30 to TRBJ2-1; D remains unclear. Germline CDR1 and CDR2: GTSNPN and SVGIG (reference sequence). The V gene lost 2 bases and the J gene lost 8 bases, with 7 bases spanning the gap. The CDR3 runs 11 residues. The CDR3 region has the DNA TGTGCCTGGAGTCCTCTCCATGAGCAGTTCTTC. It yields the protein CAWSPLHEQFF. The full variable domain, completed using reference TRBV30 and TRBJ2-1, is SQTIHQWPATLVQPVGSPLSLECTVEGTSNPNLYWYRQAAGRGLQLLFYSVGIGQISSEVPQNLSASRPQDRQFILSSKKLLLSDSGFYLCAWSPLHEQFFGPGTRLTVL.

The gene calls are TRBV11-2 and TRBJ2-7, with TRBD1 identical over 10 bases. CDR3 length: 14 amino acids. The J segment lost 5 bases and the V segment lost 2 bases, leaving 3 bases of the junction unmatched. Germline V gives CDR1 SGHAT, CDR2 FQNNGV. The CDR3 DNA reads TGTGCCAGCAGCTTACGGGACAGGGGAAACGAGCAGTACTTC. Protein sequence: CASSLRDRGNEQYF.

The chain joins TRBV19 to TRBJ1-2; tentatively, D is TRBD1 (6 bases). This CDR3 contains 16 residues. Germline V CDR1 and CDR2: LNHDA, SQIVND (reference sequence). Trimming took 5 bases from V and 4 from J, leaving 20 bases between them. The DNA of the CDR3 is TGTGCCAGTAGTTCCGACACAGGGTTTTTGGGCTATGGCTACACCTTC. Residues: CASSSDTGFLGYGYTF.

This chain links TRBV30 with TRBJ1-1; TRBD1 matches 7 bases. The V segment lost 8 bases and the J segment 0 bases; nucleotides outside the gene matches: 9. The CDR3 runs to 14 residues. In germline, CDR1 is GTSNPN, CDR2 SVGIG (reference sequence). The DNA for the CDR3 is TGTGCCGGAACGGCCGGGACAGTGAACACTGAAGCTTTCTTT. This gives the protein CAGTAGTVNTEAFF.

The chain uses TRBV6-5 and TRBJ2-7, with D unclear. The CDR3 loop spans 15 amino acids. From germline, CDR1 is MNHEY and CDR2 SVGAGI. V lost 0 bases and J lost 0, with 9 bases in between. The CDR3 coding sequence is TGTGCCAGCAGTTACTCCACAGCGAGCTCCTACGAGCAGTACTTC. Amino acid sequence: CASSYSTASSYEQYF.

V and J are TRBV10-3 and TRBJ1-5; D call uncertain. Between the trimmed V and J ends, which lost 4 bases and 15 bases, there was a span of 7 bases. Germline V gives CDR1 ENHRY, CDR2 SYGVKD. This CDR3 is 9 amino acids long. This CDR3 is CAISAEGHF. CDR3 in DNA: TGTGCCATCAGTGCAGAGGGGCATTTT.

The V and J genes are TRBV9 and TRBJ2-1; TRBD2 matches 10 bases. The CDR3 is made up of 15 amino acids. Germline CDR1 SGDLS, CDR2 YYNGEE. J gave up 6 bases and V 1 base, and 4 bases lay outside the gene matches. The CDR3 DNA follows: TGTGCCAGCAGCGTAAGACTAGCGGGCCCCAATGAGCAGTTCTTC. It codes for CASSVRLAGPNEQFF.

The rearrangement joins TRBV29-1 to TRBJ2-1, with TRBD1 identical over 9 bases. Losses at the gene ends were 7 bases for V and 5 bases for J; bases not matched to a gene: 12. Germline V gene data show CDR1 as SQVTM and CDR2 as ANQGSEA. The CDR3 length is 15 residues. The CDR3 DNA is TGCAGCGCCGACACCAGGACAGGGGCGGACAATGAGCAGTTCTTC. Translating it yields CSADTRTGADNEQFF.

This rearrangement joins TRBV7-9 to TRBJ2-3, with a tentative D call TRBD2 (5 bases). The germline CDR1 and CDR2 sequences are SEHNR and FQNEAQ (reference sequence). Trimming removed 4 bases at V and 14 bases at J, with 19 bases between. The CDR3 spans 13 residues. CDR3 region: CASSSDLFRWLYF. The DNA for the CDR3 is TGTGCCAGCAGCTCGGACTTGTTCCGGTGGTTGTATTTT.

The chain carries TRBV27 and TRBJ2-7, with 10 bases aligning to TRBD2. Germline CDR1 reads MNHEY; CDR2 reads SMNVEV (reference sequence). The CDR3 runs to 15 residues. Trimming at V came to 4 bases and at J to 4 bases, leaving 7 bases not matched to a gene. The CDR3 spells CASSSIAGGQYEQYF. CDR3 coding DNA: TGTGCCAGCAGTTCGATAGCGGGAGGCCAATACGAGCAGTACTTC.

V gene TRBV7-8 combines with J gene TRBJ1-6; D may be TRBD1 (5 bases). The germline V gene encodes CDR1 SGHVS and CDR2 FQNEAQ. The V and J ends lost 5 bases and 7 bases respectively, with 15 bases between them. CDR3 length: 15 amino acids. DNA of the CDR3: TGTGCCAGCAGCCCCCGGGACGGTGGGAATTCACCCCTCCACTTT. Translated, it gives CASSPRDGGNSPLHF. The variable domain in full, with the rest retrieved from reference TRBV7-8 and TRBJ1-6, is GAGVSQSPRYKVAKRGQDVALRCDPISGHVSLFWYQQALGQGPEFLTYFQNEAQLDKSGLPSDRFFAERPEGSVSTLKIQRTQQEDSAVYLCASSPRDGGNSPLHFGNGTRLTVT.

The chain's CDR3 is CASSLNRGTGELFF. The CDR3 DNA sequence: TGTGCCAGCAGCTTAAATCGGGGAACCGGGGAGCTGTTTTTT. This chain joins TRBV7-3 and TRBJ2-2; possibly TRBD2 for D (5 bases). V was shortened by 1 base and J by 5 bases, with 8 bases between the two germline ends. The germline V gene encodes CDR1 SGHTA and CDR2 FQGTGA. The CDR3 consists of 14 residues.

This sequence joins TRBV14 and TRBJ2-1; tentatively, D is TRBD2 (5 bases). V shed 5 bases and J shed 10 bases, with 15 bases lying between them. The CDR3 has 13 amino acids. CDR1 is SGHDN, CDR2 FVKESK, per germline. CDR3 bases: TGTGCCAGCAGCGCTCTCCCCCGAGGGGAGCAGTTCTTC. Its protein is CASSALPRGEQFF.